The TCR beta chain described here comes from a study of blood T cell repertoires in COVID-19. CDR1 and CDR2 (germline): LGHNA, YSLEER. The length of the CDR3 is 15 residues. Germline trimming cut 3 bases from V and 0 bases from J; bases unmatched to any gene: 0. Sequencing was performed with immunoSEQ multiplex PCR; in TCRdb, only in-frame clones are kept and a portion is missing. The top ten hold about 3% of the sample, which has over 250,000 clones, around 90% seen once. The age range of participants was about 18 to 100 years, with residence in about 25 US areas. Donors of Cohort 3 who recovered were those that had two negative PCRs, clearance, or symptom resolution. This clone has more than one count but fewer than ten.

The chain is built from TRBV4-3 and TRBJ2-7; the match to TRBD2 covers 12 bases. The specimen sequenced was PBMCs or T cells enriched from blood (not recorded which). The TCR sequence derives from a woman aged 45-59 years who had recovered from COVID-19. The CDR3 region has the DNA TGCGCCAGCAGCCAGGGACTAGCGGGCTCCTACGAGCAGTACTTC. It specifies CASSQGLAGSYEQYF.